Following are 10 T cell receptor beta chains from one sample sequenced in a study of blood T cell repertoires in COVID-19. Assay used: immunoSEQ multiplex PCR; TCRdb lists only in-frame clones, some missing. This table has about 200,000 clones, roughly 90% appearing once. The sequencing sample was made of PBMCs or T cells enriched from blood (not recorded which). The receptors come from a woman younger than 30 who had recovered from COVID-19.

The CDR3 reads CASSSPDLIYGYTF. The CDR3 region has the DNA TGCGCCAGCAGCTCTCCGGACTTAATCTATGGCTACACCTTC. This chain uses TRBV5-1 with TRBJ1-2; D unresolved. V lost 3 bases to trimming and J lost 4 bases, with 13 bases between them. Per germline, CDR1 SGHRS and CDR2 YFSETQ. The CDR3 has 14 residues.

This clone was recorded a few times. This rearrangement joins TRBV5-1 to TRBJ2-7, with D possibly matching TRBD2 (7 bases). The CDR3 contains 14 residues. Trimming left V 2 bases short and J 6 bases short, with 15 bases between. Germline CDR1 is SGHRS and CDR2 is YFSETQ. The CDR3 protein is CASSFGGLGSEQYF. The CDR3 DNA follows: TGCGCCAGCAGCTTCGGGGGGCTTGGGAGCGAGCAGTACTTC.

This chain uses TRBV11-3 with TRBJ2-5, with a weak D call TRBD2 (6 bases). V dropped 1 base and J dropped 1 base, with 10 bases sitting between them. The V gene's germline CDR1 is SGHNT and CDR2 YENEEA. The CDR3 length is 15 residues. In DNA, the CDR3 is TGTGCCAGCAGCTTAGGAGGGACTCTCCAAGAGACCCAGTACTTC. It specifies CASSLGGTLQETQYF.

The rearrangement joins TRBV29-1 to TRBJ1-1; 10 nucleotides match TRBD1. The CDR3 spans 14 residues. Germline loops: CDR1 SQVTM, CDR2 ANQGSEA. Trimming cost V 7 bases and J 4 bases; bases outside gene matches: 9. The chain's CDR3 is CSGWTGGLGTEAFF. The CDR3 nucleotides are TGCAGCGGTTGGACAGGGGGATTGGGCACTGAAGCTTTCTTT. Full variable domain (missing parts from reference TRBV29-1 and TRBJ1-1): SAVISQKPSRDICQRGTSLTIQCQVDSQVTMMFWYRQQPGQSLTLIATANQGSEATYESGFVIDKFPISRPNLTFSTLTVSNMSPEDSSIYLCSGWTGGLGTEAFFGQGTRLTVV.

This clone was observed a single time. The chain couples TRBV7-6 to TRBJ2-3; 8 bases agree with TRBD1. The V gene end was trimmed by 4 bases and the J gene end by 2 bases; junction bases not matched to a gene: 8. CDR1 is SGHVS, CDR2 FNYEAQ, per germline. This CDR3 comprises 16 residues. The CDR3 DNA follows: TGTGCCAGCAGCTCCTTGGGACAGGCACCCACAGATACGCAGTATTTT. Its translation is CASSSLGQAPTDTQYF.

The J gene is TRBJ1-4, the V gene TRBV28; TRBD1 matches 7 bases. Germline V gene sequence: CDR1 MDHEN, CDR2 SYDVKM. With V trimmed by 3 bases and J by 2 bases, 6 bases remained unmatched. The CDR3 extends over 16 amino acids. CDR3 amino acids: CASSLEGAQTNEKLFF. The CDR3 DNA reads as TGTGCCAGCAGTTTGGAGGGGGCGCAGACTAATGAAAAACTGTTTTTT. The full variable domain, with the rest looked up from reference TRBV28 and TRBJ1-4, is DVKVTQSSRYLVKRTGEKVFLECVQDMDHENMFWYRQDPGLGLRLIYFSYDVKMKEKGDIPEGYSVSREKKERFSLILESASTNQTSMYLCASSLEGAQTNEKLFFGSGTQLSVL.

The J gene is TRBJ1-5, the V gene TRBV9, with TRBD1 matching over 7 bases. Germline loops: CDR1 SGDLS, CDR2 YYNGEE. V gave up 0 bases and J gave up 4 bases; unmatched junction bases: 16. The CDR3 spans 19 residues. Written as DNA, the CDR3 is TGTGCCAGCAGCGTAGTTGGGGACGGCGGGGCCAGGGGGAATCAGCCCCAGCATTTT. This encodes CASSVVGDGGARGNQPQHF.

In its sample, this clone was seen once. The chain couples TRBV5-4 to TRBJ1-2; possible D gene TRBD1, 5 bases. The CDR3 loop spans 15 amino acids. V was cut by 0 bases and J by 2 bases, with 11 bases left in between. Germline values: CDR1 SGHNT, CDR2 YYREEE (reference sequence). Here the CDR3 DNA reads TGTGCCAGCAGCTTGGGAACAGGAGGGAACTATGGCTACACCTTC. Its protein product is CASSLGTGGNYGYTF.

The chain joins TRBV28 to TRBJ1-1, with 8 bases matching TRBD1. Germline CDR1 MDHEN, CDR2 SYDVKM. Germline trimming cut 7 bases from V and 6 bases from J; bases unmatched to any gene: 7. This CDR3 is built from 13 residues. The DNA of the CDR3 is TGTGCCAGCACACACAGGGGGAGCGCTGAAGCTTTCTTT. Encoded protein: CASTHRGSAEAFF.

This rearrangement joins TRBV7-2 to TRBJ1-1; D is unclear. This CDR3 is 13 amino acids long. The germline V gene has CDR1 SGHTA and CDR2 FQGNSA. Trimming removed 5 bases from V and 11 bases from J, with 18 bases in between. This CDR3 is CASSPRAGGLAFF. The CDR3 DNA is TGTGCCAGCAGCCCCCGGGCGGGAGGGTTGGCTTTCTTT.